This entry features one T cell receptor (beta chain) sequence. It was CD45RO-negative cells, positively selected for CCR7, that made up naive CD8 cells, with terminally differentiated effector memory CD45RA+ cells excluded. Donors comprised healthy HIV-negative adults lacking recent acute infections or vaccinations. This sample is drawn from a study of shared clonotypes between healthy human individuals. Study as a whole: Participating donors consisted of two women and a few men aged 18 to 49. Each donor's CD8 memory used one plate, CD8 naive two, each CD4 subset three.

Method: immunoSEQ multiplex PCR; TCRdb's copy keeps in-frame clones and lacks some. This table holds 630,000 or so clones, 95% to 98% found once. The TCR comes from a man aged 25-45 years in good health. Sequenced: naive CD8+ T cells sorted from blood.

The CDR3 reads CASSLFREGNQPQHF. The CDR3 DNA follows: TGTGCCAGCAGTTTATTCAGGGAAGGCAATCAGCCCCAGCATTTT. The rearrangement links TRBV6-5 to TRBJ1-5; possibly TRBD1 for D (5 bases). This CDR3 comprises 15 residues. The germline gives CDR1 MNHEY, CDR2 SVGAGI. The V end lost 4 bases, the J end lost 2 bases, and 12 bases lay between the germline ends.